This TCR beta chain came from a study of cytomegalovirus exposure and HLA in healthy donors. Study background: The platform used for the roughly 110 validation repertoires matched that of the approximately 670 first-cohort repertoires, a later analysis reported.

Sequencing was performed with immunoSEQ multiplex PCR; in TCRdb, only in-frame clones are kept and a portion is missing. The data contain some 140,000 clones, approximately 84% of them singletons. A word on this clone: What it binds is unknown.

This CDR3 has 14 residues. V lost 1 base and J lost 5; bases outside the gene matches: 5. The V gene's germline CDR1 is SGHNT and CDR2 YYREEE (reference sequence). Whole-study findings and limits: Some TCR beta chains (roughly 150 of them) were listed as cytomegalovirus-associated. First-cohort TCR clusters were later found to tend to co-occur in the roughly 110 validation repertoires.

The sample taken for sequencing was PBMCs. The V and J genes are TRBV5-4 and TRBJ1-1, with 7 bases fitting TRBD1. The receptor's source is a man aged 25 to 40 in good health and CMV-seropositive. The chain's CDR3 is CASSLRGPGTEAFF. CDR3 nucleotide sequence: TGTGCCAGCAGCTTGAGGGGGCCGGGAACTGAAGCTTTCTTT.